A single sample gave rise to the 24 T cell receptor beta chains below, sequenced in a study of regulatory T cells in long-lasting Graves disease. HTBI primers from iRepertoire and Arm-PCR of CDR3 regions yielded the TCR beta libraries. TCRdb reprocessed the multiplex PCR reads with MiXCR, giving one entry per CDR3 protein. Among some 430,000 distinct CDR3 sequences listed, 20% to 25% were seen once. Specified time point: persistent/refractory GD, antithyroid drugs over 5 years with positive TRAb. PBMC-extracted RNA yielded the TCR library. The source material was peripheral blood mononuclear cells (PBMCs), sampled when the disease was refractory, from a patient treated with antithyroid drugs. Source of these receptors: a female donor with Graves disease.

This clonotype was seen at least ten times. The chain couples TRBV28 to TRBJ1-4, with D perhaps TRBD1 (5 bases). The V gene lost 3 bases and the J gene lost 8 bases, with 19 bases spanning the gap. CDR1 and CDR2 from the germline V gene are MDHEN and SYDVKM. CDR3 length: 16 residues. The CDR3 DNA is TGTGCCAGCAGTTTCCCTGCGGGGGGATTGAGGGAAAAACTGTTTTTT. Translating it yields CASSFPAGGLREKLFF.

The chain links TRBV28 to TRBJ2-7; D unresolved. This CDR3 has 19 amino acids. Germline loops: CDR1 MDHEN, CDR2 SYDVKM. Deletions cut 5 bases from V and 0 bases from J, with 26 bases between. CDR3: CASSHPPPGRQVGSYEQYF. The CDR3 DNA is TGTGCCAGCAGTCACCCCCCCCCCGGCAGGCAGGTAGGCTCCTACGAGCAGTACTTC.

In this sample, this clonotype turned up many times. The rearrangement uses TRBV13 and TRBJ2-5; 10 nucleotides line up with TRBD2. Trimming at V came to 5 bases and at J to 5 bases, leaving 8 bases not matched to a gene. The CDR3 consists of 15 residues. Germline loops: CDR1 PRHDT, CDR2 FYEKMQ (reference sequence). The CDR3 sequence: CASSPRLAGWETQYF. The CDR3, as DNA: TGTGCCAGCAGCCCCAGACTAGCGGGCTGGGAGACCCAGTACTTC.

The gene calls are TRBV5-5 and TRBJ1-5; D is uncertain. CDR3 length: 15 residues. Per the germline V gene, CDR1 is SGHKS and CDR2 is YYEKEE (reference sequence). Trimming shortened V by 0 bases and J by 2 bases, and 9 bases separated the two germline ends. CDR3 protein: CASSLDFGGNQPQHF. The CDR3 nucleotides read TGTGCCAGCAGCTTGGACTTTGGGGGCAATCAGCCCCAGCATTTT. The variable domain in full, completed from reference TRBV5-5 and TRBJ1-5, reads DAGVTQSPTHLIKTRGQQVTLRCSPISGHKSVSWYQQVLGQGPQFIFQYYEKEERGRGNFPDRFSARQFPNYSSELNVNALLLGDSALYLCASSLDFGGNQPQHFGDGTRLSIL.

The chain carries TRBV5-5 and TRBJ2-1; 7 bases line up with TRBD2. The CDR3 has 15 residues. V dropped 4 bases and J dropped 7; count of bases not matched to a gene: 11. Germline loops: CDR1 SGHKS, CDR2 YYEKEE (reference sequence). CDR3 residues: CASSALAALGNEQFF. CDR3 in DNA: TGTGCCAGCAGCGCCCTAGCGGCGCTGGGGAATGAGCAGTTCTTC.

The chain uses TRBV20-1 and TRBJ2-5; D is possibly TRBD2 (7 bases). The CDR3 runs to 15 residues. V was trimmed by 3 bases and J by 0 bases, leaving 14 bases between them. The germline V gene encodes CDR1 DFQATT and CDR2 SNEGSKA (reference sequence). The CDR3 bases are TGCAGTGCTAGCCAAGCGGGGACAAACCAAGAGACCCAGTACTTC. Its protein is CSASQAGTNQETQYF.

Regarding this clonotype: One end of the junction does not line up with germline, which may come from a read error. This chain joins TRBV24-1 and TRBJ1-6, with a possible D match to TRBD1 (5 bases). This CDR3 contains 13 residues. Germline V gives CDR1 KGHDR, CDR2 SFDVKD. CDR3 in DNA: TGTGCCACCAGTGAGAACGGGGGAACTGAAGCTCTCTTT. Amino acid sequence: CATSENGGTEALF.

In its sample, this clonotype was seen many times. This chain joins TRBV28 and TRBJ2-7; 9 bases agree with TRBD2. The J segment lost 3 bases and the V segment lost 8 bases, leaving 5 bases of the junction unmatched. The germline V gene has CDR1 MDHEN and CDR2 SYDVKM. There are 13 residues in the CDR3. CDR3 nucleotide sequence: TGTGCCAGCGGGGTGCGGGAGGGCTACGAGCAGTACTTC. It yields the protein CASGVREGYEQYF. Filled out from reference TRBV28 and TRBJ2-7, the complete variable domain reads DVKVTQSSRYLVKRTGEKVFLECVQDMDHENMFWYRQDPGLGLRLIYFSYDVKMKEKGDIPEGYSVSREKKERFSLILESASTNQTSMYLCASGVREGYEQYFGPGTRLTVT.

At least ten counts were recorded for this clonotype. The CDR3, as DNA: TGTGCCAGCAGTAGCGACGATACCGGGGAGCTGTTTTTT. It is translated as CASSSDDTGELFF. V and J are TRBV28 and TRBJ2-2; D gene unclear. The CDR3 length is 13 residues. Between the trimmed V and J ends, which lost 5 bases and 5 bases, there was a span of 9 bases. Germline V gene data show CDR1 as MDHEN and CDR2 as SYDVKM.

The sample holds a few counts of this clonotype. The V gene is TRBV7-2, the J gene TRBJ2-7; TRBD2 agrees at 7 bases. Germline CDR1 and CDR2: SGHTA and FQGNSA. This CDR3 comprises 15 residues. Trimming at V came to 2 bases and at J to 2 bases, leaving 6 bases not matched to a gene. CDR3 nucleotide sequence: TGTGCCAGCAGCTTACTTGGGGGAGGGACCTACGAGCAGTACTTC. This translates into CASSLLGGGTYEQYF.

This clonotype was found many times. The CDR3 is CASSLRGPEAFF. DNA of the CDR3: TGTGCCAGCAGTTTACGGGGGCCCGAAGCTTTCTTT. V and J are TRBV12-3 or TRBV12-4 and TRBJ1-1, with D perhaps TRBD1 (6 bases). Deletions cut 2 bases from V and 8 bases from J, with 9 bases between. This CDR3 is built from 12 residues.

This clonotype occurred many times. The chain uses TRBV2 and TRBJ2-7; possible D gene TRBD2, 6 bases. This CDR3 spans 13 amino acids. Between the trimmed V and J ends, which lost 8 bases and 6 bases, there was a span of 17 bases. Germline loops: CDR1 SNHLY, CDR2 FYNNEI. CDR3 nucleotide sequence: TGTGCCAGCGGACTGAGGGAGGCTAGCGAGCAGTACTTC. This codes for CASGLREASEQYF.

The CDR3 here is CASSYLVGETQYF. The CDR3 nucleotides read TGTGCCAGCAGCTACCTGGTCGGGGAGACCCAGTACTTC. The V call is TRBV28, the J call TRBJ2-5; D not certain. The ends were cut back, 6 bases at V and 5 bases at J, with 13 bases in the middle. CDR1 MDHEN and CDR2 SYDVKM come from the germline V gene. This CDR3 spans 13 amino acids. The full variable domain, with the rest looked up from reference TRBV28 and TRBJ2-5, is DVKVTQSSRYLVKRTGEKVFLECVQDMDHENMFWYRQDPGLGLRLIYFSYDVKMKEKGDIPEGYSVSREKKERFSLILESASTNQTSMYLCASSYLVGETQYFGPGTRLLVL.

The sample holds many counts of this clonotype. V usage is TRBV6-1 and J usage is TRBJ2-5; TRBD2 matches 10 bases. V gave up 6 bases and J gave up 0 bases; unmatched junction bases: 7. This CDR3 is built from 16 residues. Looked up from germline, CDR1 is MNHNS and CDR2 is SASEGT. CDR3 DNA sequence: TGTGCCAGCAGCCCGGGGACTAGCGCCTACCAAGAGACCCAGTACTTC. It specifies CASSPGTSAYQETQYF.

This clonotype was counted ten times or more. V and J are TRBV28 and TRBJ1-1; no definite D call. V shed 5 bases and J shed 5 bases, with 18 bases lying between them. CDR1 and CDR2 (germline): MDHEN, SYDVKM. This CDR3 has 15 residues. The CDR3 loop is CASSPLWGEWTEAFF. CDR3 DNA sequence: TGTGCCAGCAGTCCTCTTTGGGGAGAGTGGACTGAAGCTTTCTTT. The variable domain in full, completed from reference TRBV28 and TRBJ1-1, reads DVKVTQSSRYLVKRTGEKVFLECVQDMDHENMFWYRQDPGLGLRLIYFSYDVKMKEKGDIPEGYSVSREKKERFSLILESASTNQTSMYLCASSPLWGEWTEAFFGQGTRLTVV.

This sequence joins TRBV7-9 and TRBJ1-1, with D hard to call. CDR3 length: 13 residues. Per the germline V gene, CDR1 is SEHNR and CDR2 is FQNEAQ (reference sequence). The germline V and J ends were trimmed by 3 bases and 4 bases, with 9 bases remaining between them. The CDR3 region has the DNA TGTGCCAGCAGCTTCGATCAGATCACTGAAGCTTTCTTT. This sequence encodes CASSFDQITEAFF.

This chain uses TRBV6-1 with TRBJ2-4, with 8 bases that match TRBD1. This CDR3 is 15 amino acids long. V trimming: 7 bases; J trimming: 0 bases; junction bases outside the gene matches: 5. Germline loops: CDR1 MNHNS, CDR2 SASEGT. The CDR3 sequence is CASNHRGIAKNIQYF. As DNA, the CDR3 is TGTGCCAGCAATCACAGGGGGATAGCCAAAAACATTCAGTACTTC.

The table lists this clonotype with many counts. The genes are TRBV15 and TRBJ1-5; D is unclear. V gave up 5 bases and J gave up 5 bases, with 13 bases separating them. The CDR3 contains 14 residues. Germline V gene lookup returns CDR1 LNHNV and CDR2 YYDKDF (reference sequence). The CDR3 spells CATSPSLFDQPQHF. The DNA for the CDR3 is TGTGCCACCAGCCCTTCCCTATTCGATCAGCCCCAGCATTTT.

This clonotype showed up many times. The rearrangement links TRBV27 to TRBJ2-7; D tentatively fits TRBD1 or TRBD2 (5 bases each). V lost 3 bases to trimming and J lost 4 bases, with 13 bases between them. CDR3 size: 14 residues. Germline V gene lookup returns CDR1 MNHEY and CDR2 SMNVEV (reference sequence). The CDR3 nucleotides are TGTGCCAGCAGTTTCCTGGGGGAAAGGTACGAGCAGTACTTC. Translating it yields CASSFLGERYEQYF.

This chain joins TRBV5-1 and TRBJ2-2, with a possible D match to TRBD1 (6 bases). V lost 0 bases to trimming and J lost 6 bases, with 18 bases between them. CDR3 length: 17 residues. The germline V gene encodes CDR1 SGHRS and CDR2 YFSETQ. The CDR3, as DNA: TGCGCCAGCAGCTTGGTTACAGGGTTTGAGGGCGCCGGGGAGCTGTTTTTT. Encoded protein: CASSLVTGFEGAGELFF.

As regards this clonotype: This could be a read error, since a much larger clone is one nucleotide away. The J gene is TRBJ2-7, the V gene TRBV28; no firm D call. CDR3 size: 12 residues. Germline V CDR1 and CDR2: MDHEN, SYDVKM. Here the CDR3 DNA reads TGTGCCAGCATGATAAGCGACCACGAGCAGCACTTC. This sequence encodes CASMISDHEQHF.

This clonotype appeared a few times. V gene TRBV6-1 combines with J gene TRBJ1-2; D gene uncertain. Germline V lookup: CDR1 MNHNS, CDR2 SASEGT. With 5 bases removed from V and 7 bases from J, the gap between germline ends came to 8 bases. CDR3 length: 11 residues. As DNA, the CDR3 is TGTGCCAGCAGTACCGCAAGTGGCTACACCTTC. This gives the protein CASSTASGYTF.

Only a few counts were recorded for this clonotype. The chain employs TRBV29-1 and TRBJ1-1; 7 bases are shared with TRBD1. The germline V gene has CDR1 SQVTM and CDR2 ANQGSEA. The CDR3 is 12 amino acids. Germline trimming cut 7 bases from V and 4 bases from J; bases unmatched to any gene: 6. The CDR3 is CSGQGWSTEAFF. The CDR3 coding sequence is TGCAGCGGACAGGGCTGGAGCACTGAAGCTTTCTTT.

This clonotype has ten or more counts. The chain joins TRBV28 to TRBJ1-1; D ambiguous. This CDR3 is 16 amino acids long. V was clipped by 4 bases and J by 0 bases, with 15 bases between them. The germline V gene encodes CDR1 MDHEN and CDR2 SYDVKM. As DNA, the CDR3 is TGTGCCAGCAGTTCTCCCCGAGAAATCTTGAACACTGAAGCTTTCTTT. Encoded protein: CASSSPREILNTEAFF. Full variable domain (rest looked up from reference TRBV28 and TRBJ1-1): DVKVTQSSRYLVKRTGEKVFLECVQDMDHENMFWYRQDPGLGLRLIYFSYDVKMKEKGDIPEGYSVSREKKERFSLILESASTNQTSMYLCASSSPREILNTEAFFGQGTRLTVV.